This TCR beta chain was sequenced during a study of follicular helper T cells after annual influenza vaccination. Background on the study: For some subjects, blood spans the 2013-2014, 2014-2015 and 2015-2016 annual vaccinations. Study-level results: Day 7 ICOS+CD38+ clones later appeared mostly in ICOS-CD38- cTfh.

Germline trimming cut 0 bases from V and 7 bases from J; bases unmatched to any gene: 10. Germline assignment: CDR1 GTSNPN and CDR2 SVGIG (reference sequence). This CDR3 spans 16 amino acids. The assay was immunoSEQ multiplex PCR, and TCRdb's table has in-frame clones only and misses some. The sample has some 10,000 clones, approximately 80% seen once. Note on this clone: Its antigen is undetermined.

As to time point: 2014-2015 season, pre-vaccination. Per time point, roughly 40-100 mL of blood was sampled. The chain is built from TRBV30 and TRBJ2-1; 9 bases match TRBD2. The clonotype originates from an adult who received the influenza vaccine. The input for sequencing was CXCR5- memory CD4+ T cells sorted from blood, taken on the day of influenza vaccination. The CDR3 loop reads CAWSVRREGLGNEQFF. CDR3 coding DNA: TGTGCCTGGAGTGTACGGCGGGAGGGTTTAGGAAATGAGCAGTTCTTC.